This is a list of T cell receptor beta chains from one sample in a study of shared clonotypes between healthy human individuals. Produced via immunoSEQ multiplex PCR; TCRdb's table is partial and in-frame only. This table holds 400,000 to 550,000 clones, 79% found once. Sequenced sample: PBMCs. These receptors all come from a woman aged 40-49 years in good health. Some clones in this sample may be carry-over from other donors' samples. Both conserved end residues are part of each CDR3. The D gene is left open where the match is weak. Size values are once, few and many counts, or a class for expanded clones, and some rows have none.

d_call	v_call	j_call	clone_size	cdr3_nt	cdr3_aa
TRBD1	TRBV15	TRBJ1-1	once	TGTGCCACCAGCTGGGCCGGGACAGTGAACACTGAAGCTTTCTTT	CATSWAGTVNTEAFF
NA	TRBV5-3	TRBJ2-1	NA	TGTGCCAGAAGGTGCACTGGGGCTGAACCCTCCTACAATGAGCAGTTCTTC	CARRCTGAEPSYNEQFF
NA	TRBV30	TRBJ2-7	NA	TGTGCCTGCGCCGGGGAGGCCCCCTACGAGCAGTACTTC	CACAGEAPYEQYF
NA	TRBV5-1	TRBJ2-7	few	TGCGCCAGCAGGGGAAGCGAAGTTCCCTACGAGCAGTACTTC	CASRGSEVPYEQYF
TRBD1	TRBV7-2	TRBJ1-5	NA	TGTGCCAGCAGCCTAGGGGGCCGCAATCAGCCCCAGCATTTT	CASSLGGRNQPQHF
TRBD2	TRBV4-2	TRBJ2-7	NA	TGTGCCAGGAGCGGGAGGGCCCGGTACGAGCAGTACTTC	CARSGRARYEQYF
NA	TRBV28	TRBJ1-1	NA	TGTGCCAGCAGTTATAGGCCCCGGCTACCCAATTTCTTT	CASSYRPRLPNFF
NA	TRBV6-5	TRBJ2-5	NA	TGTGCCAGCACTGGGAAGTGGGGGCAAGAGACCCAGTACTTC	CASTGKWGQETQYF
NA	TRBV11-2	TRBJ1-1	few	TGTGCCAGCAGCTTCGGGATGTTGAACACTGAAGCTTTCTTT	CASSFGMLNTEAFF
TRBD2	TRBV9	TRBJ2-1	NA	TGTGCCAGCAGCGTAGCGAGCGGGGGGCCCTACAATGAGCAGTTCTTC	CASSVASGGPYNEQFF
TRBD1	TRBV5-4	TRBJ1-3	NA	TGTGCCAGCAGCACCGACAGGGACTCTGGAAACACCATATATTTT	CASSTDRDSGNTIYF
TRBD2	TRBV28	TRBJ2-1	NA	TGTGCCAGCAGACCACCGGGACTAGCGGGCAATGAGCAGTTCTTC	CASRPPGLAGNEQFF
NA	TRBV28	TRBJ2-2	NA	TGTGCCAGCAGAAGGCCAGGGGAGCTGTTTTTT	CASRRPGELFF
TRBD1	TRBV7-9	TRBJ1-5	NA	TGTGCCAGCAGCATAACAGGGGAAGGAGATCAGCCCCAGCATTTT	CASSITGEGDQPQHF
NA	TRBV7-8	TRBJ1-5	NA	TGTGCCAGCAGCGTAGTGGGCCCCGGGGCTAGTCAGCCCCAGCATTTT	CASSVVGPGASQPQHF
TRBD2	TRBV2	TRBJ2-7	NA	TGTGCCAGCACTCCTACGGGGGGACAGGGATTAGCGGGAGGGATCTACGAGCAGTACTTC	CASTPTGGQGLAGGIYEQYF
NA	TRBV28	TRBJ1-4	NA	TGTGCCAGCAGTTGGACAGACTCATTTAATGAAAAACTGTTTTTT	CASSWTDSFNEKLFF
TRBD2	TRBV12-5	TRBJ2-1	NA	TGTGCTAGTGTGGGGACTAGCGGGAACAATGAGCAGTTCTTC	CASVGTSGNNEQFF
NA	TRBV9	TRBJ2-1	few	TGTGCCAGCAGCGTCCTGTACAATGAGCAGTTCTTC	CASSVLYNEQFF
TRBD1	TRBV30	TRBJ1-3	NA	TGTGCCTGGAGTGTAGGACAGGGAGACACCATATATTTT	CAWSVGQGDTIYF
NA	TRBV7-9	TRBJ1-1	few	TGTGCCAGCAGCTCTCTCATGAACACTGAAGCTTTCTTT	CASSSLMNTEAFF
NA	TRBV5-4	TRBJ2-7	NA	TGTGCCAGCAGCTTGGATAGCCGGAGCTCCTACGAGCAGTACTTC	CASSLDSRSSYEQYF